This T cell receptor (beta chain) was identified in a study of tumor-infiltrating lymphocytes in primary liver carcinoma. For the study at large: Sample counts of productive TCRbeta reads spanned roughly 3.5 to 7.5 million; these counts were similar across tissue types.

At least ten counts were recorded for this clonotype. Its antigen is not known. Unsorted whole blood yielded the blood RNA, and germline DNA was also extracted. Study-wide results and limits: Tumor-blood pairs (like tumor-adjacent pairs) overlapped less than tumor region pairs did. Blood had a significantly lower top-250-clone fraction than tumors did (p = 0.039).

V shed 4 bases and J shed 1 base, with 8 bases lying between them. Germline V gene data show CDR1 as SGHDN and CDR2 as FVKESK. This CDR3 is 13 amino acids long. Total RNA amounting to 450 to 550 ng was the source from which TCR beta cDNA was made with a constant-region primer. It was through three nested multiplex PCR rounds of slightly modified ARM-PCR that TCR beta libraries arose. TRBV1-TRBV30 forward and Cbeta reverse primers drove the first two roughly 10-cycle rounds. Using its own MiXCR run on the multiplex PCR reads, TCRdb lists one record per CDR3 protein. The sample contains hundreds of thousands of distinct CDR3 sequences, about three fifths of which appear only once.

Sequenced input: peripheral blood. The chain combines TRBV14 with TRBJ2-7; D not resolved. The sequence derives from a woman under 40 with primary liver carcinoma and hepatitis B virus infection. DNA for the CDR3: TGTGCCAGCAGCCTGTTTTCGTCCTACGAGCAGTACTTC. Its protein product is CASSLFSSYEQYF.